The 27 T cell receptor beta chains below all came from one sample that was sequenced in a study of blood T cells in healthy people across ages. Alongside a J-beta primer mix, a sample-barcoded 5' primer served in a second PCR lasting about 6 to 11 cycles. TCRdb called the 5' RACE reads again in MiXCR, with one record for every CDR3 protein. This sample carries about 970,000 distinct CDR3 sequences, roughly 51% of them seen once, and the ten largest clones take over 20%. Sequencing used blood. The receptors were gathered from a woman aged 55-69 years in good health.

This chain links TRBV20-1 with TRBJ2-7; possible D gene TRBD1, 5 bases. The V and J ends lost 1 base and 0 bases respectively, with 10 bases between them. CDR1 is DFQATT and CDR2 is SNEGSKA in the germline V gene (reference sequence). The CDR3 is made up of 14 amino acids. The CDR3: CSARGYGASYEQYF. DNA of the CDR3: TGCAGTGCTAGAGGATATGGGGCCTCCTACGAGCAGTACTTC.

In this sample, this clonotype turned up a few times. The chain is built from TRBV7-2 and TRBJ1-6; 7 nucleotides match TRBD1. The germline gives CDR1 SGHTA, CDR2 FQGNSA. The CDR3 spans 15 residues. The V gene end was trimmed by 5 bases and the J gene end by 7 bases; junction bases not matched to a gene: 8. CDR3: CASSLRTGGNSPLHF. CDR3 coding DNA: TGTGCCAGCAGCCTAAGGACAGGTGGCAATTCACCCCTCCACTTT.

The rearrangement joins TRBV7-2 to TRBJ2-1; D is uncertain. The CDR3 spans 13 residues. Per the germline V gene, CDR1 is SGHTA and CDR2 is FQGNSA. With 3 bases removed from V and 5 bases from J, the gap between germline ends came to 8 bases. The CDR3 DNA is TGTGCCAGCAGCTTCCCCAACAACAATGAGCAGTTCTTC. It codes for CASSFPNNNEQFF.

V and J are TRBV20-1 and TRBJ1-5; the D gene is possibly TRBD1 (5 bases). The germline V gene encodes CDR1 DFQATT and CDR2 SNEGSKA (reference sequence). This CDR3 is built from 19 residues. Trimming left V 0 bases short and J 3 bases short, with 24 bases between. CDR3 residues: CSARDPGDSGLVVNQPQHF. CDR3 sequence (DNA): TGCAGTGCTAGAGACCCTGGAGACAGCGGATTGGTAGTCAATCAGCCCCAGCATTTT.

The table lists this clonotype with a few counts. The genes are TRBV6-2 or TRBV6-3 and TRBJ1-5; D is unresolved. The V and J ends lost 8 bases and 3 bases respectively, with 8 bases between them. CDR3 size: 12 residues. Germline V gives CDR1 MNHEY, CDR2 SVGEGT. CDR3 sequence reads: CASHRYNQPQHF. The CDR3 DNA sequence: TGTGCCAGCCATCGATACAATCAGCCCCAGCATTTT.

The sample holds a few counts of this clonotype. V usage is TRBV7-9 and J usage is TRBJ2-7; 9 bases agree with TRBD2. The germline V gene has CDR1 SEHNR and CDR2 FQNEAQ (reference sequence). The CDR3 totals 16 residues. The V gene end was trimmed by 3 bases and the J gene end by 4 bases; junction bases not matched to a gene: 10. DNA of the CDR3: TGTGCCAGCAGCTTGCCTGAATCGGGACTAGCTTACGAGCAGTACTTC. Translation gives CASSLPESGLAYEQYF.

V gene TRBV3-1 combines with J gene TRBJ2-7; a possible D gene is TRBD2 (6 bases). CDR3 size: 12 residues. Germline-derived CDR1 and CDR2 are LGHDT and YNNKEL (reference sequence). V gave up 8 bases and J gave up 0 bases, with 8 bases separating them. The CDR3 DNA reads TGTGCCAGCGGCGGGGACTCCTACGAGCAGTACTTC. Translated: CASGGDSYEQYF.

J is TRBJ1-4 and V is TRBV4-1, with a possible D match to TRBD1 (5 bases). CDR1 is MGHRA and CDR2 is YSYEKL in the germline V gene. V was clipped by 1 base and J by 13 bases, with 28 bases between them. CDR3 size: 18 residues. The CDR3, as DNA: TGCGCCAGCAGCCAAGGGTATGCGGACGGGGGGTCAATTGAGAGACTGTTTTTT. This translates into CASSQGYADGGSIERLFF.

The chain combines TRBV12-3 or TRBV12-4 with TRBJ1-2; D might be TRBD1 (5 bases). V lost 7 bases, J lost 3 bases, and 9 bases lay in between. The CDR3 is made up of 12 amino acids. CDR3 sequence: CASKGPDYGYTF. For the CDR3, the DNA is TGTGCCAGCAAGGGACCCGACTATGGCTACACCTTC.

With regard to this clonotype: One junction end disagrees with the germline gene, perhaps due to a read error. The chain carries TRBV7-2 and TRBJ1-2; D unclear. The CDR3 covers 14 residues. From germline, CDR1 is SGHTA and CDR2 FQGNSA. This chain's CDR3 is CASTSWQTNYSYTF. CDR3 nucleotide sequence: TGTGCCAGCACATCGTGGCAGACTAACTATAGCTACACCTTC.

A few counts support this clonotype. The chain carries TRBV6-5 and TRBJ2-6; 7 bases align to TRBD1. Germline V gives CDR1 MNHEY, CDR2 SVGAGI. After removal of 0 bases from V and 1 base from J, the junction contained 9 bases not matched to a gene. The CDR3 runs 19 residues. CDR3 protein: CASSYSRGTAPSGANVLTF. As DNA, the CDR3 is TGTGCCAGCAGTTACTCGAGAGGGACAGCGCCGTCTGGGGCCAACGTCCTGACTTTC.

This chain connects TRBV7-9 to TRBJ2-5; tentatively, D is TRBD1 or TRBD2 (6 bases each). The CDR3 has 14 amino acids. The V end lost 0 bases, the J end lost 5 bases, and 10 bases lay between the germline ends. The germline V gene encodes CDR1 SEHNR and CDR2 FQNEAQ (reference sequence). The CDR3 spells CASSLAGGLETQYF. CDR3 in DNA: TGTGCCAGCAGCTTAGCGGGGGGCTTGGAGACCCAGTACTTC. Filled out from reference TRBV7-9 and TRBJ2-5, the complete variable domain reads DTGVSQNPRHKITKRGQNVTFRCDPISEHNRLYWYRQTLGQGPEFLTYFQNEAQLEKSRLLSDRFSAERPKGSFSTLEIQRTEQGDSAMYLCASSLAGGLETQYFGPGTRLLVL.

The chain links TRBV29-1 to TRBJ2-7; TRBD1 aligns across 7 bases. CDR3 length: 13 amino acids. V shed 5 bases, J shed 9 bases, and the junction held 13 bases outside the gene matches. Germline CDR1 reads SQVTM; CDR2 reads ANQGSEA. The CDR3 region is CSVTDVDRVGQYF. The CDR3 DNA reads as TGCAGCGTTACCGATGTTGACAGGGTTGGGCAGTACTTC.

The genes are TRBV28 and TRBJ2-3; 12 nucleotides align to TRBD2. V was pared by 4 bases and J by 5 bases, with 4 bases of the junction left unmatched. From germline, CDR1 is MDHEN and CDR2 SYDVKM. This CDR3 spans 15 amino acids. The chain's CDR3 is CASSSLAGGGDTQYF. The CDR3 bases are TGTGCCAGCAGTTCCCTAGCGGGAGGGGGAGATACGCAGTATTTT.

This clonotype showed up just a few times. V and J are TRBV4-3 and TRBJ2-1; a possible D gene is TRBD2 (5 bases). The CDR3 has 14 residues. Germline CDR1 and CDR2: LGHNA and YSLEER. V was pared by 0 bases and J by 6 bases, with 9 bases between. The CDR3 protein is CASSQDPGFNEQFF. CDR3 bases: TGCGCCAGCAGCCAAGATCCGGGGTTCAATGAGCAGTTCTTC.

This clonotype was seen more than once but under ten times. The chain joins TRBV4-2 to TRBJ1-6, with D maybe TRBD1 (6 bases). This CDR3 is built from 15 residues. Per germline, CDR1 LGHNA and CDR2 YNFKEQ. V shed 4 bases and J shed 7 bases, with 14 bases lying between them. The CDR3: CASSPTGNLNSPLHF. The CDR3 region has the DNA TGTGCCAGCAGCCCCACAGGGAATCTAAATTCACCCCTCCACTTT.

The chain uses TRBV4-3 and TRBJ1-1; 7 bases line up with TRBD1. The CDR3 is 15 amino acids. Germline V gene data show CDR1 as LGHNA and CDR2 as YSLEER. V lost 0 bases, J lost 11 bases, and 12 bases stayed unmatched. CDR3 nucleotides: TGCGCCAGCAGCCAAGATCTAGAAGTAGGACAGGCGGCTTTCTTT. This encodes CASSQDLEVGQAAFF.

V and J are TRBV24-1 and TRBJ2-3, with TRBD2 matching 8 bases. The ends lost 3 bases at V and 2 bases at J; junction bases unmatched: 3. This CDR3 contains 15 residues. In germline, CDR1 is KGHDR, CDR2 SFDVKD. The CDR3, as DNA: TGTGCCACCAGTGATAGCGGGAGACTCACAGATACGCAGTATTTT. Translated, it gives CATSDSGRLTDTQYF.

This clonotype was observed a handful of times. The chain links TRBV6-5 to TRBJ2-1, with D uncertain. Trimming cost V 2 bases and J 0 bases, with 11 bases left between them. The germline V gene encodes CDR1 MNHEY and CDR2 SVGAGI. The CDR3 contains 16 residues. CDR3 region: CASSYGSTSSYNEQFF. The CDR3 DNA follows: TGTGCCAGCAGTTACGGGTCCACCAGCTCCTACAATGAGCAGTTCTTC.

The rearrangement joins TRBV24-1 to TRBJ2-1; no clear D gene. V lost 0 bases to trimming and J lost 10 bases, with 12 bases between them. The CDR3 sequence is 14 residues long. Germline CDR1 KGHDR, CDR2 SFDVKD. This CDR3 reads CATSDLGSAREQFF. The CDR3 DNA sequence: TGTGCCACCAGTGATTTGGGATCAGCCAGGGAGCAGTTCTTC.

V usage is TRBV6-2 or TRBV6-3 and J usage is TRBJ1-2, with TRBD1 matching 10 bases. This CDR3 has 15 residues. Germline values: CDR1 MNHEY, CDR2 SVGEGT. V dropped 4 bases and J dropped 8; count of bases not matched to a gene: 10. In DNA form, the CDR3 reads TGTGCCAGCAGTTTCGGGGACAGGGGAATCTTCGGCTACACCTTC. The encoded protein is CASSFGDRGIFGYTF.

This clonotype was seen at least ten times. J is TRBJ2-5 and V is TRBV29-1; D gene uncertain. With 7 bases removed from V and 1 base from J, the gap between germline ends came to 7 bases. The CDR3 runs to 11 residues. CDR1 and CDR2 (germline): SQVTM, ANQGSEA. The CDR3 nucleotides are TGCAGCGAGGCCAGCCAAGAGACCCAGTACTTC. Its translation is CSEASQETQYF.

There are a few counts of this clonotype. The gene calls are TRBV5-1 and TRBJ2-3; 10 bases map to TRBD1. V lost 8 bases, J lost 0 bases, and 27 bases stayed unmatched. This CDR3 comprises 22 residues. Germline-derived CDR1 and CDR2 are SGHRS and YFSETQ. The CDR3 reads CASPGTGAWYLTGGPSTDTQYF. The DNA of the CDR3 is TGCGCCAGTCCCGGGACAGGGGCTTGGTATCTGACGGGAGGGCCGAGCACAGATACGCAGTATTTT.

This clonotype came up a few times. The chain is built from TRBV15 and TRBJ1-2; D uncertain. The CDR3 covers 13 residues. Trimming left V 0 bases short and J 0 bases short, with 2 bases between. The germline V gene has CDR1 LNHNV and CDR2 YYDKDF (reference sequence). CDR3 nucleotide sequence: TGTGCCACCAGCAGAGAAGCTAACTATGGCTACACCTTC. It codes for CATSREANYGYTF.

J is TRBJ2-7 and V is TRBV14; the D call may be TRBD1 or TRBD2 (5 bases each). The CDR3 has 14 residues. From germline, CDR1 is SGHDN and CDR2 FVKESK. The V end lost 4 bases, the J end lost 2 bases, and 12 bases lay between the germline ends. In DNA form, the CDR3 reads TGTGCCAGCAGCCGCCGGGACGTCCCCTACGAGCAGTACTTC. This encodes CASSRRDVPYEQYF.

At least ten counts were recorded for this clonotype. V gene TRBV29-1 combines with J gene TRBJ2-5, with TRBD2 identical over 12 bases. The CDR3 totals 15 residues. V was clipped by 4 bases and J by 2 bases; unmatched bases: 5. Germline assignment: CDR1 SQVTM and CDR2 ANQGSEA. The CDR3 DNA sequence: TGCAGCGTTGTCCGACTAGCGGGAGAACAAGAGACCCAGTACTTC. Translating it yields CSVVRLAGEQETQYF.

The genes are TRBV3-1 and TRBJ2-5, with D uncertain. Trimming took off 4 bases at V and 4 bases at J, with 13 bases between the two ends. The length of the CDR3 is 14 residues. Germline V lookup: CDR1 LGHDT, CDR2 YNNKEL (reference sequence). CDR3 sequence reads: CASSLHGYPETQYF. The CDR3 coding sequence is TGTGCCAGCAGCCTACATGGGTATCCAGAGACCCAGTACTTC.